The 15 T cell receptor beta chains below come from one sample, sequenced in a study of blood T cell repertoires in COVID-19. Clones were sequenced by immunoSEQ multiplex PCR, and TCRdb holds only the in-frame ones, with some missing. The sample lists tens of thousands of clones; over 80% were seen once. Source material: peripheral blood. These receptors were collected from a woman older than 75 with acute or convalescent COVID-19.

The V and J genes are TRBV7-9 and TRBJ2-3; no clear D gene. The CDR3 is made up of 14 amino acids. In germline, CDR1 is SEHNR, CDR2 FQNEAQ (reference sequence). V lost 1 base, J lost 0 bases, and 5 bases lay in between. CDR3 residues: CASSLVQSTDTQYF. CDR3 nucleotides: TGTGCCAGCAGCTTAGTCCAGAGCACAGATACGCAGTATTTT.

The chain joins TRBV3-1 (or the pseudogene TRBV3-2) to TRBJ1-2; TRBD1 agrees at 7 bases. Germline V gene data show CDR1 as LGHDT and CDR2 as YNNKEL (reference sequence). Trimming cost V 4 bases and J 5 bases; bases outside gene matches: 4. The CDR3 sequence is 13 residues long. The CDR3 reads CASSPQQGYGYTF. In DNA form, the CDR3 reads TGTGCCAGCAGCCCACAACAGGGGTATGGCTACACCTTC.

This clone showed up just once. V and J are TRBV5-1 and TRBJ2-3; 9 bases align to TRBD2. The CDR3 has 15 residues. CDR1 and CDR2 from the germline V gene are SGHRS and YFSETQ. Losses at the gene ends were 0 bases for V and 6 bases for J; bases not matched to a gene: 5. CDR3 residues: CASSLVSGSYDTQYF. The DNA of the CDR3 is TGCGCCAGCAGCTTGGTTAGCGGGAGTTATGATACGCAGTATTTT. Variable domain in full (rest from reference TRBV5-1 and TRBJ2-3): KAGVTQTPRYLIKTRGQQVTLSCSPISGHRSVSWYQQTPGQGLQFLFEYFSETQRNKGNFPGRFSGRQFSNSRSEMNVSTLELGDSALYLCASSLVSGSYDTQYFGPGTRLTVL.

The chain carries TRBV7-2 and TRBJ1-4, with D maybe TRBD1 (5 bases). From germline, CDR1 is SGHTA and CDR2 FQGNSA. The CDR3 contains 13 residues. Trimming stripped 2 bases from V and 7 bases from J, with 8 bases between. Here the CDR3 reads CASSLRGFEKLFF. The CDR3 DNA follows: TGTGCCAGCAGCTTAAGGGGATTTGAAAAACTGTTTTTT.

This chain connects TRBV5-1 to TRBJ1-5; 9 nucleotides agree with TRBD1. CDR1 and CDR2 from the germline V gene are SGHRS and YFSETQ. J lost 6 bases, V lost 5 bases, and 9 bases had no gene match. The length of the CDR3 is 15 residues. As DNA, the CDR3 is TGCGCCAGCAGACCTGGGACAGGGAGTAGTCAGCCCCAGCATTTT. Its protein is CASRPGTGSSQPQHF.

This sequence joins TRBV11-2 and TRBJ1-1; D perhaps matches TRBD1 (6 bases). V was cut by 1 base and J by 2 bases, with 14 bases left in between. Germline CDR1 reads SGHAT; CDR2 reads FQNNGV. CDR3 length: 16 amino acids. CDR3 nucleotide sequence: TGTGCCAGCAGCTTAGGGGGGCAGGGGTTTAACACTGAAGCTTTCTTT. Translating it yields CASSLGGQGFNTEAFF.

The genes are TRBV20-1 and TRBJ1-2, with D unresolved. The V end was cut by 0 bases, the J end by 4 bases, with 3 bases between. CDR1 is DFQATT and CDR2 is SNEGSKA in the germline V gene (reference sequence). This CDR3 has 11 residues. CDR3 in DNA: TGCAGTGCTAGAGACAGCTATGGCTACACCTTC. Protein sequence: CSARDSYGYTF.

The chain links TRBV7-2 to TRBJ2-7; D call uncertain. Trimming took off 2 bases at V and 5 bases at J, with 10 bases between the two ends. This CDR3 has 13 residues. Germline CDR1 and CDR2: SGHTA and FQGNSA. The CDR3 here is CASSLFSSNEQYF. In DNA form, the CDR3 reads TGTGCCAGCAGCTTATTTTCGAGTAACGAGCAGTACTTC.

V and J are TRBV7-2 and TRBJ1-1; the D is unclear. Per germline, CDR1 SGHTA and CDR2 FQGNSA. The V and J ends lost 5 bases and 5 bases respectively, with 12 bases between them. This CDR3 is 13 amino acids long. The CDR3 region is CASSTPGGTEAFF. CDR3 DNA: TGTGCCAGCAGCACCCCGGGAGGGACTGAAGCTTTCTTT.

This clone was counted many times. The gene calls are TRBV7-2 and TRBJ1-5, with 7 bases that match TRBD1. CDR1 SGHTA and CDR2 FQGNSA come from the germline V gene. The V and J ends lost 5 bases and 5 bases, in that order; junction bases with no gene match: 9. This CDR3 is 15 amino acids long. The CDR3 loop is CASSLAGTDYQPQHF. In DNA form, the CDR3 reads TGTGCCAGCAGCCTCGCCGGGACAGATTATCAGCCCCAGCATTTT.

The V gene is TRBV27, the J gene TRBJ1-2; D is unresolved. CDR1 and CDR2 (germline): MNHEY, SMNVEV (reference sequence). The V gene lost 3 bases and the J gene lost 4 bases, with 15 bases spanning the gap. The CDR3 extends over 15 amino acids. CDR3 sequence: CASSLEASQIYGYTF. The CDR3 nucleotides read TGTGCCAGCAGTTTGGAGGCCAGCCAAATCTATGGCTACACCTTC.

The V gene is TRBV9, the J gene TRBJ1-2; TRBD1 aligns across 9 bases. CDR3 length: 15 residues. Trimming at V came to 0 bases and at J to 5 bases, leaving 5 bases not matched to a gene. Germline V gene sequence: CDR1 SGDLS, CDR2 YYNGEE. CDR3 region: CASSVATGTGYGYTF. Written as DNA, the CDR3 is TGTGCCAGCAGCGTAGCTACAGGGACAGGGTATGGCTACACCTTC.

The chain joins TRBV4-1 to TRBJ1-3; possibly TRBD1 for D (5 bases). Germline V CDR1 and CDR2: MGHRA, YSYEKL. The CDR3 covers 18 residues. Trimming stripped 0 bases from V and 2 bases from J, with 17 bases between. The CDR3 nucleotides read TGCGCCAGCAGCCAAGATGGGATAGACAGACGGCCTGGAAACACCATATATTTT. Protein product: CASSQDGIDRRPGNTIYF.

The chain links TRBV12-3 or TRBV12-4 to TRBJ2-7; 9 bases match TRBD1. CDR3 length: 13 amino acids. Unmatched junction bases numbered 8, after V lost 6 bases and J lost 8 bases. CDR3 amino acids: CASSRGQGRKQYF. The CDR3 nucleotides are TGTGCCAGCAGCCGAGGACAGGGGAGGAAGCAGTACTTC.

The sample holds many counts of this clone. Other DNA sequences in this sample translate to the same CDR3. This chain links TRBV5-1 with TRBJ1-5; D is unresolved. The V end lost 0 bases, the J end lost 1 base, and 8 bases lay between the germline ends. Germline CDR1 is SGHRS and CDR2 is YFSETQ. This CDR3 spans 15 amino acids. Here the CDR3 reads CASSLEQKSNQPQHF. The DNA for the CDR3 is TGCGCCAGCAGCTTGGAACAGAAAAGCAATCAGCCCCAGCATTTT.